The 24 T cell receptor beta chains presented below share a single source sample, sequenced in a study of T cell repertoires in cytomegalovirus infection. TCRdb reanalysed the reads using MiXCR and keeps one entry per CDR3 protein. The sample lists a few hundred thousand distinct CDR3 sequences; around 15% were seen once. The specimen sequenced was CD8+ T cells from PBMCs. The origin of the receptors is a human donor in good health (CMV status not recorded). Some clones in this sample may be carry-over from other donors' samples.

This clonotype was seen a handful of times. V usage is TRBV4-1 and J usage is TRBJ2-7; possibly TRBD1 or TRBD2 for D (6 bases each). Germline V gives CDR1 MGHRA, CDR2 YSYEKL. The germline V and J ends were trimmed by 3 bases and 3 bases, with 15 bases remaining between them. This CDR3 comprises 15 residues. DNA of the CDR3: TGCGCCAGCAGCCAGGCAACAGGGACTTTCTACGAGCAGTACTTC. Protein sequence: CASSQATGTFYEQYF.

This clonotype showed up many times. V gene TRBV7-2 combines with J gene TRBJ2-7, with 12 bases aligning to TRBD1. The CDR3 consists of 18 residues. CDR1 SGHTA and CDR2 FQGNSA come from the germline V gene. The V and J ends lost 3 bases and 2 bases, in that order; junction bases with no gene match: 11. The CDR3 region has the DNA TGTGCCAGCAGCTTCACCGGGACAGGGGGCAATGGGGCCTACGAGCAGTACTTC. The encoded protein is CASSFTGTGGNGAYEQYF.

This clonotype showed up many times. The J gene is TRBJ2-7, the V gene TRBV7-9; 7 positions match TRBD1. Per the germline V gene, CDR1 is SEHNR and CDR2 is FQNEAQ (reference sequence). V lost 5 bases and J lost 3; bases outside the gene matches: 7. CDR3 length: 14 residues. CDR3: CASSNRDSYYEQYF. The CDR3 DNA reads as TGTGCCAGCAGCAACCGGGACAGCTACTACGAGCAGTACTTC. The entire variable domain, with the rest obtained from reference TRBV7-9 and TRBJ2-7, is as follows: DTGVSQNPRHKITKRGQNVTFRCDPISEHNRLYWYRQTLGQGPEFLTYFQNEAQLEKSRLLSDRFSAERPKGSFSTLEIQRTEQGDSAMYLCASSNRDSYYEQYFGPGTRLTVT.

This clonotype was detected only a few times. The chain uses TRBV24-1 and TRBJ1-5; a possible D gene is TRBD1 (5 bases). CDR1 KGHDR and CDR2 SFDVKD come from the germline V gene. There are 14 residues in the CDR3. Trimming shortened V by 4 bases and J by 1 base, and 7 bases separated the two germline ends. CDR3 in amino acids: CATSDRTSNQPQHF. The CDR3 nucleotides read TGTGCCACCAGTGACCGGACAAGCAATCAGCCCCAGCATTTT.

This clonotype has a count of ten or more. The chain has TRBV7-2 and TRBJ1-5; D is uncertain. Trimming left V 3 bases short and J 0 bases short, with 9 bases between. The CDR3 runs 15 residues. The germline V gene encodes CDR1 SGHTA and CDR2 FQGNSA. The CDR3 DNA is TGTGCCAGCAGCTTCCAGGCGGATAGCAATCAGCCCCAGCATTTT. Translating it yields CASSFQADSNQPQHF.

This clonotype was seen at least ten times. The chain uses TRBV7-6 and TRBJ2-1, with 7 bases fitting TRBD1. This CDR3 is built from 14 residues. CDR1 is SGHVS and CDR2 is FNYEAQ in the germline V gene. With 6 bases clipped from V and 7 bases from J, the junction kept 9 bases outside the gene matches. CDR3 loop: CASSYDRAKNEQFF. The CDR3 DNA reads as TGTGCCAGCAGTTACGACAGGGCAAAAAATGAGCAGTTCTTC.

This clonotype was recorded many times. This chain connects TRBV7-9 to TRBJ2-7; 8 nucleotides match TRBD1. With V trimmed by 4 bases and J by 3 bases, 8 bases remained unmatched. The germline V gene encodes CDR1 SEHNR and CDR2 FQNEAQ (reference sequence). The CDR3 runs to 15 residues. The CDR3 loop reads CASSWVRQGIYEQYF. The CDR3 DNA sequence: TGTGCCAGCAGCTGGGTCCGACAGGGGATCTACGAGCAGTACTTC. Based on the CDR3 plus reference TRBV7-9 and TRBJ2-7, the full variable domain is DTGVSQNPRHKITKRGQNVTFRCDPISEHNRLYWYRQTLGQGPEFLTYFQNEAQLEKSRLLSDRFSAERPKGSFSTLEIQRTEQGDSAMYLCASSWVRQGIYEQYFGPGTRLTVT.

This clonotype has a count of ten or more. V gene TRBV7-8 combines with J gene TRBJ2-2; TRBD2 aligns across 10 bases. The J segment lost 5 bases and the V segment lost 1 base, leaving 4 bases of the junction unmatched. This CDR3 is built from 16 residues. Germline CDR1 and CDR2: SGHVS and FQNEAQ. The CDR3 is CASSLGLAGETGELFF. CDR3 coding DNA: TGTGCCAGCAGCTTAGGCCTAGCGGGGGAAACCGGGGAGCTGTTTTTT.

This clonotype has a handful of counts. CDR3 DNA: TGTGCCAGCAGTTACTCACTATCGGGACAGATAAATTCACCCCTCCACTTT. Amino acid sequence: CASSYSLSGQINSPLHF. V is TRBV6-5 and J is TRBJ1-6; TRBD1 matches 7 bases. The CDR3 runs 17 residues. Losses at the gene ends were 0 bases for V and 7 bases for J; bases not matched to a gene: 9. Germline CDR1 and CDR2: MNHEY and SVGAGI.

This clonotype showed up just a few times. The chain is built from TRBV19 and TRBJ1-5; D is perhaps TRBD1 (5 bases). Germline loops: CDR1 LNHDA, CDR2 SQIVND (reference sequence). V was trimmed by 7 bases and J by 5 bases, leaving 12 bases between them. This CDR3 has 13 amino acids. CDR3 residues: CASTRRVDQPQHF. In DNA, the CDR3 is TGTGCCAGTACACGCAGGGTTGATCAGCCCCAGCATTTT.

This clonotype has more than one count but fewer than ten. The J gene is TRBJ1-5, the V gene TRBV6-2 or TRBV6-3; the match to TRBD1 covers 8 bases. Germline CDR1 reads MNHEY; CDR2 reads SVGEGT. Trimming at V came to 6 bases and at J to 0 bases, leaving 19 bases not matched to a gene. The CDR3 covers 20 residues. The CDR3 region has the DNA TGTGCCAGCAGCTACCCCGCCGGGCAGGGGGCATTTTATAGCAATCAGCCCCAGCATTTT. Its translation is CASSYPAGQGAFYSNQPQHF.

The chain couples TRBV9 to TRBJ2-3, with 10 bases identical to TRBD2. V lost 1 base, J lost 4 bases, and 6 bases stayed unmatched. This CDR3 is 16 amino acids long. CDR1 and CDR2 from the germline V gene are SGDLS and YYNGEE. The CDR3 is CASSVTSGGDSDTQYF. The CDR3 DNA sequence: TGTGCCAGCAGCGTAACCAGCGGGGGGGACTCAGATACGCAGTATTTT.

The chain uses TRBV4-3 and TRBJ2-7; 7 bases align to TRBD1. Germline CDR1 and CDR2: LGHNA and YSLEER. With 1 base clipped from V and 2 bases from J, the junction kept 5 bases outside the gene matches. The CDR3 covers 15 residues. CDR3 sequence (DNA): TGCGCCAGCAGCCAAGCCCTTCAGGGGGCCTACGAGCAGTACTTC. Its protein product is CASSQALQGAYEQYF.

This clonotype was counted at least ten times. Written as DNA, the CDR3 is TGTGCCAGCAGTTGGGAGGGAATCTTCGACTATGGCTACACCTTC. This translates into CASSWEGIFDYGYTF. The V call is TRBV12-3 or TRBV12-4, the J call TRBJ1-2; unclear D gene. The CDR3 sequence is 15 residues long. V was pared by 4 bases and J by 3 bases, with 15 bases between.

This clonotype was seen ten or more times. The genes are TRBV11-3 and TRBJ2-7, with a tentative D call TRBD1 (6 bases). The CDR3 runs to 14 residues. Trimming took 5 bases from V and 4 from J, leaving 15 bases between them. Germline V gene sequence: CDR1 SGHNT, CDR2 YENEEA. The CDR3 region has the DNA TGTGCCAGCAGCGCAGAGACAGGACATTACGAGCAGTACTTC. The encoded protein is CASSAETGHYEQYF.

This clonotype showed up many times. V and J are TRBV7-6 and TRBJ2-1; D may be TRBD2 (5 bases). This CDR3 has 16 residues. Between the trimmed V and J ends, which lost 2 bases and 0 bases, there was a span of 11 bases. Germline loops: CDR1 SGHVS, CDR2 FNYEAQ. CDR3 bases: TGTGCCAGCAGCTTACGTTTCGGGATCTCCTACAATGAGCAGTTCTTC. This sequence encodes CASSLRFGISYNEQFF. Supplemented by reference TRBV7-6 and TRBJ2-1, the full variable domain reads GAGVSQSPRYKVTKRGQDVALRCDPISGHVSLYWYRQALGQGPEFLTYFNYEAQQDKSGLPNDRFSAERPEGSISTLTIQRTEQRDSAMYRCASSLRFGISYNEQFFGPGTRLTVL.

Written as DNA, the CDR3 is TGTGCCAGCAGCCGGGGGGGGAATGAGCAGTTCTTC. This gives the protein CASSRGGNEQFF. The genes are TRBV7-9 and TRBJ2-1, with 8 positions matching TRBD2. Germline assignment: CDR1 SEHNR and CDR2 FQNEAQ (reference sequence). The CDR3 is made up of 12 amino acids. J was trimmed by 7 bases and V by 5 bases; bases with no gene match: 1.

CDR3 sequence (DNA): TGCAGCGTGGAACCCAGGGTTGGGGAGCTGTTTTTT. This gives the protein CSVEPRVGELFF. The chain carries TRBV29-1 and TRBJ2-2; possibly TRBD1 for D (5 bases). Germline V gene data show CDR1 as SQVTM and CDR2 as ANQGSEA. V lost 6 bases and J lost 8, with 13 bases in between. This CDR3 comprises 12 residues.

The chain uses TRBV20-1 and TRBJ2-5, with 7 nucleotides matching TRBD2. The CDR3 sequence is 19 residues long. Trimming at V came to 0 bases and at J to 5 bases, leaving 21 bases not matched to a gene. The germline V gene has CDR1 DFQATT and CDR2 SNEGSKA (reference sequence). CDR3 DNA sequence: TGCAGTGCTAGAGACGGTGGAGGTTCTCCTCCGACTAGCCGGGAGACCCAGTACTTC. Translated: CSARDGGGSPPTSRETQYF.

V is TRBV7-9 and J is TRBJ2-3; D is unresolved. Germline CDR1 is SEHNR and CDR2 is FQNEAQ (reference sequence). Trimming stripped 5 bases from V and 6 bases from J, with 12 bases between. The CDR3 is 13 residues long. For the CDR3, the DNA is TGTGCCAGCAGCCCATTGGCCGGGGATACGCAGTATTTT. This sequence encodes CASSPLAGDTQYF.

The chain links TRBV20-1 to TRBJ2-3; D may be TRBD2 (6 bases). This CDR3 comprises 18 residues. Germline V gene lookup returns CDR1 DFQATT and CDR2 SNEGSKA (reference sequence). Trimming removed 0 bases at V and 0 bases at J, with 19 bases between. The CDR3 DNA sequence: TGCAGTGCTAGAGAGGCTGTTTTTAAGGCGGGGAGCACAGATACGCAGTATTTT. It codes for CSAREAVFKAGSTDTQYF.

The genes are TRBV6-2 or TRBV6-3 and TRBJ2-1; TRBD1 or TRBD2 may be the D gene (5 bases each). Trimming removed 8 bases from V and 2 bases from J, with 19 bases in between. Germline CDR1 is MNHEY and CDR2 is SVGEGT. The CDR3 is 16 amino acids. CDR3 coding DNA: TGTGCCAGCGGTAAGCGAGGGGACGTCCCCTACAATGAGCAGTTCTTC. Translated, it gives CASGKRGDVPYNEQFF.

This clonotype has just a few counts. The chain joins TRBV7-9 to TRBJ2-1; D call uncertain. The CDR3 length is 12 residues. Germline CDR1 and CDR2: SEHNR and FQNEAQ (reference sequence). Trimming removed 0 bases from V and 7 bases from J, with 4 bases in between. In nucleotides, the CDR3 is TGTGCCAGCAGCTTAGCGCCGAATGAGCAGTTCTTC. As protein: CASSLAPNEQFF.

Only a few counts were recorded for this clonotype. The rearrangement links TRBV28 to TRBJ1-4; tentatively, D is TRBD1 (5 bases). The germline V gene has CDR1 MDHEN and CDR2 SYDVKM. Trimming took 4 bases from V and 0 from J, leaving 18 bases between them. The CDR3 loop spans 18 amino acids. CDR3 bases: TGTGCCAGCAGTTCCCTTTCCGACAGAACTACAACTAATGAAAAACTGTTTTTT. It yields the protein CASSSLSDRTTTNEKLFF.